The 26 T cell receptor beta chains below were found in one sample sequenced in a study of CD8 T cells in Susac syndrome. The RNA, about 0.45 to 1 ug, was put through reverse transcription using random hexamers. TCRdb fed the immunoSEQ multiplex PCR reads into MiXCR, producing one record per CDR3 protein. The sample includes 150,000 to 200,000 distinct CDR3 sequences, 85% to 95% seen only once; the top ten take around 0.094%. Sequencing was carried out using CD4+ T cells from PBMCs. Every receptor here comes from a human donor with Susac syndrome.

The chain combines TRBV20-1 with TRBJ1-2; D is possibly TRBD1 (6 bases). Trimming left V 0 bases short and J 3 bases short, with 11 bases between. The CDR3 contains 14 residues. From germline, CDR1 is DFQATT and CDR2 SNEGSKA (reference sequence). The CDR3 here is CSARDLAGDYGYTF. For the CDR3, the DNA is TGCAGTGCTAGAGATCTGGCAGGGGACTATGGCTACACCTTC.

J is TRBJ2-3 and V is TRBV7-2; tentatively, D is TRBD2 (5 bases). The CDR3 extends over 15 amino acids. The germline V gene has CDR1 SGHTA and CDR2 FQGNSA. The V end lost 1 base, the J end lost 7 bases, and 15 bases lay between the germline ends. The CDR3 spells CASSLGATTSHTQYF. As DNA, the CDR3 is TGTGCCAGCAGCTTAGGTGCGACTACCTCCCATACGCAGTATTTT.

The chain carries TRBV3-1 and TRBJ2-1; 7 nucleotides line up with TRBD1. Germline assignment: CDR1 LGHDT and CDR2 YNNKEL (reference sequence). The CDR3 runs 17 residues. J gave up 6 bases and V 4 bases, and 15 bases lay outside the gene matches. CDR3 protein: CASSPKLGTRGINEQFF. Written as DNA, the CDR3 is TGTGCCAGCAGCCCGAAACTAGGGACCAGGGGGATCAATGAGCAGTTCTTC.

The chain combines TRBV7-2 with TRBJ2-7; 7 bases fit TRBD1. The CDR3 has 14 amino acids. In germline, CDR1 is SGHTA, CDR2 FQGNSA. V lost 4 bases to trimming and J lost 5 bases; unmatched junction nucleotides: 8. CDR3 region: CASSSTGSLHEQYF. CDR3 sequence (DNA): TGTGCCAGCAGCTCGACAGGGAGTCTACACGAGCAGTACTTC.

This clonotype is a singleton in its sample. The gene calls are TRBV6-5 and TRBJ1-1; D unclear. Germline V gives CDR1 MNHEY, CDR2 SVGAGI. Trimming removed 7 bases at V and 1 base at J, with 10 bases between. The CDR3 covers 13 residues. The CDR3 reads CASKRGGNTEAFF. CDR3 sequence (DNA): TGTGCCAGCAAGCGGGGAGGGAACACTGAAGCTTTCTTT.

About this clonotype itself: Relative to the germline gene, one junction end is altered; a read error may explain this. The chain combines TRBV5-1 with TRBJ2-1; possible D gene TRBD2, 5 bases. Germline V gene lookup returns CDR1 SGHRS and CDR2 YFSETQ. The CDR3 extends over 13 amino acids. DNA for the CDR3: TGTGCCAGCAGCTTGGGAGTCTACAATGAGCAGTTCTTC. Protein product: CASSLGVYNEQFF. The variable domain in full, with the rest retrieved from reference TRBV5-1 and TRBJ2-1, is KAGVTQTPRYLIKTRGQQVTLSCSPISGHRSVSWYQQTPGQGLQFLFEYFSETQRNKGNFPGRFSGRQFSNSRSEMNVSTLELGDSALYLCASSLGVYNEQFFGPGTRLTVL.

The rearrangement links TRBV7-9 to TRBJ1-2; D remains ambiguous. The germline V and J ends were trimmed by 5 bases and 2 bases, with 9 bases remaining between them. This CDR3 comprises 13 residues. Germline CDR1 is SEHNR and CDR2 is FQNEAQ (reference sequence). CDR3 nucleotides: TGTGCCAGCAGCGGAACAGTAAACTATGGCTACACCTTC. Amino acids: CASSGTVNYGYTF.

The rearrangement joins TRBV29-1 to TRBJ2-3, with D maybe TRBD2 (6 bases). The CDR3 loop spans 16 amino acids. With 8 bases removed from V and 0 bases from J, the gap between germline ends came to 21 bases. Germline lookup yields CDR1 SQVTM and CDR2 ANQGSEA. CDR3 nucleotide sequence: TGCAGCACCACTAGCCTACGAGGGACTAGCACAGATACGCAGTATTTT. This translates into CSTTSLRGTSTDTQYF.

The CDR3 here is CSASQRQAYGYTF. The CDR3 DNA follows: TGCAGTGCTAGTCAAAGACAGGCCTATGGCTACACCTTC. V usage is TRBV20-1 and J usage is TRBJ1-2; TRBD1 is a possible D gene (6 bases). The CDR3 covers 13 residues. V was shortened by 3 bases and J by 4 bases, with 12 bases between the two germline ends. From germline, CDR1 is DFQATT and CDR2 SNEGSKA (reference sequence).

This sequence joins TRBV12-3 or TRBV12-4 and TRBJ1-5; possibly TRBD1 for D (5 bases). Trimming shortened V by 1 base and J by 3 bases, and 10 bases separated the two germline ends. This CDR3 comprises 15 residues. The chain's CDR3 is CASSLVRDPNQPQHF. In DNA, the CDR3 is TGTGCCAGCAGTTTAGTAAGGGACCCCAATCAGCCCCAGCATTTT.

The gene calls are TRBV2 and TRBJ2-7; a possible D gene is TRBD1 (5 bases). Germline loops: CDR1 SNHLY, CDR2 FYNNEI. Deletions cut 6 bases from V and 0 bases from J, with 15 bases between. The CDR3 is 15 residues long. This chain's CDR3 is CASRVGQSSSYEQYF. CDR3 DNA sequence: TGTGCCAGCAGGGTGGGGCAGTCGAGCTCCTACGAGCAGTACTTC. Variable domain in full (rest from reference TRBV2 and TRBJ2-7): EPEVTQTPSHQVTQMGQEVILRCVPISNHLYFYWYRQILGQKVEFLVSFYNNEISEKSEIFDDQFSVERPDGSNFTLKIRSTKLEDSAMYFCASRVGQSSSYEQYFGPGTRLTVT.

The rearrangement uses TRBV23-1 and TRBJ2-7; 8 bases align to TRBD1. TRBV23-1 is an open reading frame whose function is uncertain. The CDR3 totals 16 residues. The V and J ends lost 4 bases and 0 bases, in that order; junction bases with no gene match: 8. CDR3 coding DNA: TGCGCCAGCAGTCTACCCAGGACAGGGATCTCCTACGAGCAGTACTTC. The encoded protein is CASSLPRTGISYEQYF.

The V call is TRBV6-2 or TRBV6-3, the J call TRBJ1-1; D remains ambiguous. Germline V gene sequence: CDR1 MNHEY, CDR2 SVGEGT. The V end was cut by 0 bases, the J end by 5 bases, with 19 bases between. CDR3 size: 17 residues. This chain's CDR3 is CASSYSRFRPGRTEAFF. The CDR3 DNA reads TGTGCCAGCAGTTACTCTAGGTTTCGGCCCGGGCGGACTGAAGCTTTCTTT.

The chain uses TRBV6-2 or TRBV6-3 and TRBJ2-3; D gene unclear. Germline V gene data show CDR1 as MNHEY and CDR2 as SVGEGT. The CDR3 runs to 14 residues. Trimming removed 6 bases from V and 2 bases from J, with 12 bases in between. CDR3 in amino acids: CASSRAGATDTQYF. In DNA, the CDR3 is TGTGCCAGCAGCCGGGCAGGAGCCACAGATACGCAGTATTTT.

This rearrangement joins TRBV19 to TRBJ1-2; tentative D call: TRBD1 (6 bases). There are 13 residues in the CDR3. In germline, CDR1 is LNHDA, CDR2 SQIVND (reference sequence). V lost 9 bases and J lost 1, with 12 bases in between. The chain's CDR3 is CASGQTLNYGYTF. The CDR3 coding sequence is TGTGCCAGCGGACAGACCCTTAACTATGGCTACACCTTC.

The CDR3 DNA is TGTGCCATCAGTGAGCGGGTACAGGGAACTAACTATGGCTACACCTTC. It yields the protein CAISERVQGTNYGYTF. The chain carries TRBV10-3 and TRBJ1-2; D perhaps matches TRBD1 (6 bases). Trimming removed 2 bases from V and 0 bases from J, with 13 bases in between. The CDR3 consists of 16 residues. Germline V gene lookup returns CDR1 ENHRY and CDR2 SYGVKD.

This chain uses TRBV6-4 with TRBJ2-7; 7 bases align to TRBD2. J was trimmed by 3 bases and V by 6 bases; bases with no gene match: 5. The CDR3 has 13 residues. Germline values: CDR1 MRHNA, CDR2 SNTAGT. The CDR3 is CASSEQRGYEQYF. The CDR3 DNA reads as TGTGCCAGCAGCGAACAGCGGGGCTACGAGCAGTACTTC.

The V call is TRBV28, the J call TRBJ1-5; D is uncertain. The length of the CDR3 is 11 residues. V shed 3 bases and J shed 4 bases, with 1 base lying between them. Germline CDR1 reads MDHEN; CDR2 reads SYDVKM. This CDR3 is CASSLNQPQHF. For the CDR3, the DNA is TGTGCCAGCAGTTTGAATCAGCCCCAGCATTTT.

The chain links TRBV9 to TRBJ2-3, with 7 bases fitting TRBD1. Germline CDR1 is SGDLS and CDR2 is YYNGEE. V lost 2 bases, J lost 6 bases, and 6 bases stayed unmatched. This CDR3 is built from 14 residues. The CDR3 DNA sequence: TGTGCCAGCAGCGTCACAGGGGAAATTGATACGCAGTATTTT. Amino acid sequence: CASSVTGEIDTQYF.

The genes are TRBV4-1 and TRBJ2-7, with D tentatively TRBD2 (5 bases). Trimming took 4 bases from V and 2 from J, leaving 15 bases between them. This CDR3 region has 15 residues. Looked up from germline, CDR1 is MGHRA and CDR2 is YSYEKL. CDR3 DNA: TGCGCCAGCAGCCCCCTAGGAGGTAGGGCCTACGAGCAGTACTTC. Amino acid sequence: CASSPLGGRAYEQYF.

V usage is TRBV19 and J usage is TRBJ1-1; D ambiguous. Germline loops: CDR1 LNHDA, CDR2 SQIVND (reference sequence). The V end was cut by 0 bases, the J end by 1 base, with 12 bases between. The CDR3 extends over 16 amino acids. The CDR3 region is CASSIEVGLRNTEAFF. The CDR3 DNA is TGTGCCAGTAGTATAGAAGTCGGCTTAAGGAACACTGAAGCTTTCTTT.

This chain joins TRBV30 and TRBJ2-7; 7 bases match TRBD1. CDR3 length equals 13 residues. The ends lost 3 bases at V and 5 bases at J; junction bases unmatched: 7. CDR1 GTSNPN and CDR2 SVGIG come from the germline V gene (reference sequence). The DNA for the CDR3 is TGTGCCTGGAGACAGGGGAACGTAGACGAGCAGTACTTC. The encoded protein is CAWRQGNVDEQYF.

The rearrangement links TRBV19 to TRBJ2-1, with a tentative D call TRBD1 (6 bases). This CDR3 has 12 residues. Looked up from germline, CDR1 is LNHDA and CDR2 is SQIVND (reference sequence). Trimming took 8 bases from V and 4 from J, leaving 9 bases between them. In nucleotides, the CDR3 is TGTGCCAGTCACACAGGGTACAATGAGCAGTTCTTC. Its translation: CASHTGYNEQFF.

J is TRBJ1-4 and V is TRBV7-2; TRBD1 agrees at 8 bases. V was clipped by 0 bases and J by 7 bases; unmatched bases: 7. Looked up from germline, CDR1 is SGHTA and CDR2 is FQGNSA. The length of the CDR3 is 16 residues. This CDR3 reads CASSLAPTGESEKLFF. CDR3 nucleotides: TGTGCCAGCAGCTTAGCCCCGACAGGGGAGTCTGAAAAACTGTTTTTT.

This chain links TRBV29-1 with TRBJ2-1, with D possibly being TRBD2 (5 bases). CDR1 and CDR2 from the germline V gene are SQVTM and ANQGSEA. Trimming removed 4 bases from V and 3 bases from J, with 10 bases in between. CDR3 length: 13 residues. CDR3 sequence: CSVAGLYYNEQFF. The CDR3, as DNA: TGCAGCGTTGCCGGACTTTACTACAATGAGCAGTTCTTC.

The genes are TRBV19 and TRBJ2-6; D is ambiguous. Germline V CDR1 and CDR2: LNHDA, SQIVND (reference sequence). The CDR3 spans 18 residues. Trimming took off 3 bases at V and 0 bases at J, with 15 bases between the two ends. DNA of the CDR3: TGTGCCAGTAGTATGACCGCGACCAGAATCTCTGGGGCCAACGTCCTGACTTTC. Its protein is CASSMTATRISGANVLTF.